This is a list of T cell receptor beta chains from one sample in a study of T cells after yellow fever vaccination. TCRdb processed the 5' RACE reads anew with MiXCR; each CDR3 protein has one entry. Here the sample spans a few hundred thousand distinct CDR3 sequences, over 3.5% being singletons. Sequences were derived from PBMCs, sampled 5 days after the yellow fever booster vaccination. These receptors came from a man aged 18-30 years who received the YFV17D yellow fever vaccine. CDR3s include the opening cysteine and the closing phenylalanine or tryptophan. D genes are given only for firm matches. Rows give clone size only sometimes, using once, few, many, or a class for an expanded clone.

v_call	d_call	cdr3_length	j_call	clone_size	cdr3_aa	cdr3_nt
TRBV6-6	-	13	TRBJ1-1	-	CASSYSGVTEAFF	TGTGCCAGCAGTTACTCAGGGGTGACTGAAGCTTTCTTT
TRBV30	-	15	TRBJ2-7	few	CAWSERGYLDYEQYF	TGTGCCTGGAGTGAAAGAGGCTATCTCGACTACGAGCAGTACTTC
TRBV5-5	-	13	TRBJ2-4	many	CASSTPPENIQYF	TGTGCCAGCAGCACACCTCCGGAAAACATTCAGTACTTC
TRBV7-8	-	15	TRBJ2-7	-	CASSLNAGPTYEQYF	TGTGCCAGCAGCTTAAACGCAGGGCCCACCTACGAGCAGTACTTC
TRBV11-2	TRBD1	16	TRBJ1-2	many	CASSLEGTGKLGSYTF	TGTGCCAGCAGCTTAGAGGGGACAGGGAAGCTGGGCAGCTACACCTTC
TRBV6-6	TRBD2	15	TRBJ2-2	few	CASSTGGPGTGELFF	TGTGCCAGCAGCACGGGGGGGCCGGGCACCGGGGAGCTGTTTTTT
TRBV11-2	TRBD2	15	TRBJ2-1	many	CASSRTSGDFNEQFF	TGTGCCAGCAGCCGGACTAGCGGGGACTTCAATGAGCAGTTCTTC
TRBV20-1	TRBD2	14	TRBJ2-7	-	CSAREGGTNYEQYF	TGCAGTGCTAGAGAGGGAGGGACCAACTACGAGCAGTACTTC
TRBV4-3	-	13	TRBJ2-1	few	CASSPSIFNEQFF	TGCGCCAGCAGCCCCTCAATTTTCAATGAGCAGTTCTTC
TRBV7-8	TRBD1	16	TRBJ1-2	few	CASSAFGTGPGDGYTF	TGTGCCAGCAGCGCGTTTGGGACAGGACCTGGGGATGGCTACACCTTC
TRBV6-6	TRBD1	15	TRBJ2-4	-	CASIPQGVAKNIQYF	TGTGCCAGCATCCCACAGGGGGTGGCCAAAAACATTCAGTACTTC
TRBV5-1	-	14	TRBJ1-4	few	CASSYDRLGEKLFF	TGCGCCAGCAGCTACGACAGGTTGGGGGAAAAACTGTTTTTT
TRBV6-6	-	17	TRBJ2-2	few	CASSPPRGPPHTGELFF	TGTGCCAGCAGCCCCCCTCGCGGGCCTCCACACACCGGGGAGCTGTTTTTT
TRBV7-6	TRBD2	15	TRBJ2-2	many	CASSPGTTKTGELFF	TGTGCCAGCAGCCCGGGGACTACCAAAACCGGGGAGCTGTTTTTT
TRBV5-1	-	13	TRBJ2-7	-	CASSLDTGLEQYF	TGCGCCAGCAGCTTGGACACAGGACTAGAGCAGTACTTC
TRBV6-2/TRBV6-3	TRBD1	17	TRBJ1-1	-	CASSSFRSTLDRTEAFF	TGTGCCAGCAGTTCCTTCAGGTCAACACTGGACAGGACTGAAGCTTTCTTT
TRBV27	-	18	TRBJ1-6	-	CASSSPMRQSSYNSPLHF	TGTGCCAGCAGTTCCCCGATGCGGCAGAGCTCCTATAATTCACCCCTCCACTTT
TRBV7-4	-	18	TRBJ2-1	few	CASSGTLPGGGFYNEQFF	TGTGCCAGCAGCGGTACTCTCCCGGGTGGCGGATTCTACAATGAGCAGTTCTTC
TRBV5-1	-	15	TRBJ2-7	many	CASSLAILTDYEQYF	TGCGCCAGCAGCTTGGCCATACTGACGGACTACGAGCAGTACTTC
TRBV7-3	-	14	TRBJ2-2	-	CASSLWGTSGELFF	TGTGCCAGCAGCTTATGGGGCACCTCCGGGGAGCTGTTTTTT
TRBV29-1	TRBD2	17	TRBJ2-2	-	CSVELAGGPFSAGELFF	TGCAGCGTTGAGTTAGCGGGGGGGCCTTTTTCGGCCGGGGAGCTGTTTTTT
TRBV7-3	-	17	TRBJ2-7	many	CASSPLAGELSSYEQYF	TGTGCCAGCAGCCCTCTTGCTGGGGAGCTTAGCTCCTACGAGCAGTACTTC
TRBV6-5	-	14	TRBJ1-1	many	CASSYSGENTEAFF	TGTGCCAGCAGTTATTCAGGGGAGAACACTGAAGCTTTCTTT
TRBV12-3/TRBV12-4	-	13	TRBJ1-2	few	CASRRAQVYGYTF	TGTGCCAGCAGACGGGCCCAGGTCTATGGCTACACCTTC